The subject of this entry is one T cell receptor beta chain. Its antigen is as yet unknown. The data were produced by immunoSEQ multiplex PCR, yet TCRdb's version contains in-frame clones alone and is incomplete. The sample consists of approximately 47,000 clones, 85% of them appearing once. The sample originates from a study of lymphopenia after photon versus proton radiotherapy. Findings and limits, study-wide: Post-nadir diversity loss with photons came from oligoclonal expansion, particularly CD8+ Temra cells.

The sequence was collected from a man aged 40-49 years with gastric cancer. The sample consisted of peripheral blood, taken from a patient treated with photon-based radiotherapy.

CDR3 sequence reads: CASSYSDVNTGELFF. For the CDR3, the DNA is TGTGCCAGCAGTTACTCGGACGTGAACACCGGGGAGCTGTTTTTT. The rearrangement joins TRBV6-5 to TRBJ2-2; unclear D gene. Per the germline V gene, CDR1 is MNHEY and CDR2 is SVGAGI. V gave up 0 bases and J gave up 1 base, with 6 bases separating them. The CDR3 extends over 15 amino acids.